The subject of this entry is one T cell receptor (beta chain). This CDR3 region has 14 residues. CDR1 is SGHAT, CDR2 FQNNGV, per germline. The ends lost 4 bases at V and 5 bases at J; junction bases unmatched: 8. This sample is drawn from a study of OX40 agonist ivuxolimab in advanced cancers. Whole-study context: Previous treatment with anti-PD-1, anti-PD-L1 or anti-CTLA-4 therapy was allowed; about 40% had received some. Two patients with cutaneous melanoma and one with hepatocellular carcinoma, three in total, showed partial responses.

Sequencing was performed with immunoSEQ multiplex PCR; in TCRdb, only in-frame clones are kept and a portion is missing. The data contain fewer than 200,000 clones, approximately 94% of them singletons. The TCR comes from an adult with an advanced solid tumor such as melanoma, head and neck, liver or kidney cancer. The chain links TRBV11-2 to TRBJ2-7; 7 bases are shared with TRBD1. This specimen was CD4+ or CD8+ T cells sorted from blood, taken in a trial of the OX40 agonist ivuxolimab. The CDR3 sequence: CASSSVQGIHEQYF. In DNA form, the CDR3 reads TGTGCCAGCAGCTCGGTACAGGGGATCCACGAGCAGTACTTC.